One and the same sample provided the 4 T cell receptor beta chains below, sequenced in a study of T cell responses to AZD1222 COVID-19 vaccine. Profiled with immunoSEQ multiplex PCR; TCRdb holds only in-frame clones, not every one. Of approximately 110,000 clones listed, approximately 85% were seen once; the top ten hold about 13%. Sample: peripheral blood, taken on day 0 of MenACWY control vaccination. The source of these receptors is an adult in good health.

This clone has only one observation. The rearrangement uses TRBV3-1 (or the pseudogene TRBV3-2) and TRBJ1-1, with D tentatively TRBD1 (6 bases). Trimming pared 5 bases from V and 6 bases from J, leaving 13 bases between. Germline lookup yields CDR1 LGHDT and CDR2 YNNKEL (reference sequence). The CDR3 covers 13 residues. The CDR3 here is CASSETGIAEAFF. In DNA, the CDR3 is TGTGCCAGCAGCGAAACAGGGATCGCTGAAGCTTTCTTT.

The CDR3 sequence is CASSSNRVAEAFF. The CDR3 DNA is TGTGCCAGCAGCAGCAACAGGGTAGCTGAAGCTTTCTTT. The gene calls are TRBV25-1 and TRBJ1-1; TRBD1 is a possible D gene (6 bases). The CDR3 spans 13 residues. The germline V and J ends were trimmed by 6 bases and 6 bases, with 14 bases remaining between them. From germline, CDR1 is MGHDK and CDR2 SYGVNS.

The chain joins TRBV6-2 or TRBV6-3 to TRBJ2-5; TRBD2 matches 10 bases. Germline V CDR1 and CDR2: MNHEY, SVGEGT. This CDR3 has 18 amino acids. J was trimmed by 6 bases and V by 6 bases; bases with no gene match: 19. CDR3 DNA: TGTGCCAGCAGCCACACGGTCCCAGGAGCGGGGGGGCGGCAGACCCAGTACTTC. Amino acid sequence: CASSHTVPGAGGRQTQYF.

This clone is termed medium-sized. The rearrangement uses TRBV10-3 and TRBJ2-7; 15 bases map to TRBD2. Per the germline V gene, CDR1 is ENHRY and CDR2 is SYGVKD. This CDR3 comprises 16 residues. V shed 6 bases, J shed 7 bases, and the junction held 10 bases outside the gene matches. CDR3 sequence reads: CAISPSGLAGGGEQYF. The CDR3 nucleotides are TGTGCCATCAGCCCTTCGGGACTAGCGGGAGGTGGGGAGCAGTACTTC.